This T cell receptor beta chain was recovered during a study of CXCR3-negative and CXCR3-positive naive CD8 T cells. Whole-study results and caveats: Cryopreserved cells showed partially decreased CXCR3 expression, and most assays used fresh PBMCs. For naive cells, CXCR3-negative and CXCR3-positive subsets had similar TRBV-TRBJ usage; for memory cells, usage differed. No difference in surface CD5 was seen between naive subsets, and TCR strength was inferred from TRB CDR3 properties.

The TRB cDNA libraries were prepared by 5' RACE with UMI labels. For each CDR3 protein, TCRdb gives one entry from its re-call of the 5' RACE reads, without DNA. Seen in this sample are tens of thousands of distinct CDR3 sequences; the ten most common clones hold approximately 15%. Turning to this clonotype: Its target is not known.

The germline gives CDR1 SGHDN, CDR2 FVKESK. This CDR3 is built from 12 residues. V gene TRBV14 combines with J gene TRBJ2-7; TCRdb picks TRBD1, but there is no DNA to check that call. The material sequenced was memory CD8+ T cells from blood. The origin of this receptor is a human donor in good health. Some clones in this sample may be carry-over from other donors' samples. The CDR3 is CASSFDRAEQYF.